Listed here are 24 T cell receptor beta chains from one sample, sequenced in a study of blood T cell repertoires in COVID-19. Some clones are missing from TCRdb's copy, which holds only in-frame ones; the method was immunoSEQ multiplex PCR. The repertoire holds approximately 260,000 clones, with approximately 80% as singletons. The sample was peripheral blood. The receptors here all came from a woman aged 40 to 55 with active or convalescent COVID-19.

The chain has TRBV6-4 and TRBJ1-6; D unclear. Per germline, CDR1 MRHNA and CDR2 SNTAGT. The CDR3 loop spans 13 amino acids. V lost 2 bases, J lost 7 bases, and 6 bases lay in between. CDR3 nucleotides: TGTGCCAGCAGTGACCAGGTGAATTCACCCCTCCACTTT. Residues: CASSDQVNSPLHF.

This clone was detected only a few times. The chain carries TRBV24-1 and TRBJ1-1; tentative D call: TRBD1 (5 bases). Germline V gene data show CDR1 as KGHDR and CDR2 as SFDVKD. Trimming took 2 bases from V and 4 from J, leaving 13 bases between them. CDR3 length: 15 residues. The DNA for the CDR3 is TGTGCCACCAGTGATTCCCAGGGAAGGTTCACTGAAGCTTTCTTT. Its translation is CATSDSQGRFTEAFF.

The chain carries TRBV19 and TRBJ2-5, with D tentatively TRBD1 (5 bases). V was pared by 3 bases and J by 2 bases, with 10 bases between. CDR1 and CDR2 from the germline V gene are LNHDA and SQIVND (reference sequence). This CDR3 has 14 residues. CDR3 loop: CASSMTAIQETQYF. DNA for the CDR3: TGTGCCAGTAGTATGACAGCGATACAAGAGACCCAGTACTTC. Full variable domain (outside the CDR3, taken from reference TRBV19 and TRBJ2-5): DGGITQSPKYLFRKEGQNVTLSCEQNLNHDAMYWYRQDPGQGLRLIYYSQIVNDFQKGDIAEGYSVSREKKESFPLTVTSAQKNPTAFYLCASSMTAIQETQYFGPGTRLLVL.

The chain couples TRBV9 to TRBJ1-1; D is unresolved. V shed 3 bases and J shed 2 bases, with 17 bases lying between them. The CDR3 is 16 amino acids. Germline V gene data show CDR1 as SGDLS and CDR2 as YYNGEE. CDR3 DNA: TGTGCCAGCAGCGAGAGGAATACCGGTTCTAACACTGAAGCTTTCTTT. Amino acids: CASSERNTGSNTEAFF.

This sequence joins TRBV11-2 and TRBJ1-2; 7 bases line up with TRBD1. Losses at the gene ends were 2 bases for V and 4 bases for J; bases not matched to a gene: 1. The length of the CDR3 is 13 residues. CDR1 and CDR2 from the germline V gene are SGHAT and FQNNGV. The CDR3 protein is CASSLQGGYGYTF. CDR3 in DNA: TGTGCCAGCAGCTTACAGGGGGGCTATGGCTACACCTTC.

This clone was detected only a few times. This chain uses TRBV6-4 with TRBJ2-3; 10 nucleotides line up with TRBD2. Germline trimming cut 1 base from V and 5 bases from J; bases unmatched to any gene: 9. The CDR3 totals 17 residues. Germline loops: CDR1 MRHNA, CDR2 SNTAGT. In DNA, the CDR3 is TGTGCCAGCAGTGACTGGGGCAGCGGGGGGGCCGGAGATACGCAGTATTTT. Translation gives CASSDWGSGGAGDTQYF.

The sample holds a few counts of this clone. The chain combines TRBV6-2 or TRBV6-3 with TRBJ2-2; possible D gene TRBD1, 6 bases. The germline V and J ends were trimmed by 2 bases and 0 bases, with 10 bases remaining between them. The CDR3 spans 16 residues. CDR1 and CDR2 from the germline V gene are MNHEY and SVGEGT. The CDR3 region has the DNA TGTGCCAGCAGTTACAGGGACACCGCGAACACCGGGGAGCTGTTTTTT. Encoded protein: CASSYRDTANTGELFF.

V usage is TRBV6-4 and J usage is TRBJ1-1, with D unresolved. CDR1 MRHNA and CDR2 SNTAGT come from the germline V gene. V lost 3 bases to trimming and J lost 1 base, with 6 bases between them. This CDR3 has 13 amino acids. The CDR3 is CASSEFKNTEAFF. In DNA, the CDR3 is TGTGCCAGCAGTGAATTTAAGAACACTGAAGCTTTCTTT.

The J gene is TRBJ2-1, the V gene TRBV6-4, with D maybe TRBD2 (5 bases). The length of the CDR3 is 14 residues. Germline CDR1 reads MRHNA; CDR2 reads SNTAGT. Trimming removed 9 bases at V and 0 bases at J, with 12 bases between. In DNA form, the CDR3 reads TGTGCCAGGACGACTAAATGCTCCTACAATGAGCAGTTCTTC. As protein: CARTTKCSYNEQFF.

This clone turned up a few times. This chain uses TRBV2 with TRBJ1-1, with TRBD1 as a possible D gene (6 bases). V lost 6 bases to trimming and J lost 0 bases, with 11 bases between them. Germline values: CDR1 SNHLY, CDR2 FYNNEI. CDR3 size: 14 residues. CDR3: CASSVDRLNTEAFF. CDR3 nucleotide sequence: TGTGCCAGCAGCGTGGACAGACTGAACACTGAAGCTTTCTTT.

The chain uses TRBV6-5 and TRBJ2-6; D not certain. The ends were cut back, 8 bases at V and 2 bases at J, with 7 bases in the middle. Germline loops: CDR1 MNHEY, CDR2 SVGAGI. The CDR3 spans 13 residues. CDR3 amino acids: CASARTGANVLTF. The CDR3 region has the DNA TGTGCCAGCGCCAGGACTGGGGCCAACGTCCTGACTTTC.

This chain joins TRBV28 and TRBJ1-5; D is uncertain. V was shortened by 3 bases and J by 3 bases, with 9 bases between the two germline ends. The CDR3 contains 14 residues. Germline V gives CDR1 MDHEN, CDR2 SYDVKM. The chain's CDR3 is CASSLAGYNQPQHF. CDR3 bases: TGTGCCAGCAGTTTGGCGGGTTACAATCAGCCCCAGCATTTT.

This chain uses TRBV29-1 with TRBJ1-2; tentatively, D is TRBD1 (6 bases). Trimming removed 7 bases at V and 1 base at J, with 10 bases between. The CDR3 extends over 12 amino acids. Per the germline V gene, CDR1 is SQVTM and CDR2 is ANQGSEA. CDR3 amino acids: CSDGQFNYGYTF. The CDR3 DNA follows: TGCAGCGATGGACAGTTTAACTATGGCTACACCTTC.

The J gene is TRBJ2-1, the V gene TRBV5-4; D not certain. The germline V gene has CDR1 SGHNT and CDR2 YYREEE (reference sequence). With 1 base removed from V and 3 bases from J, the gap between germline ends came to 5 bases. The CDR3 spans 13 residues. CDR3 residues: CASSLSVYNEQFF. The CDR3 nucleotides read TGTGCCAGCAGCTTGTCGGTCTACAATGAGCAGTTCTTC.

This chain uses TRBV3-1 (or the pseudogene TRBV3-2) with TRBJ1-6; maybe TRBD1 (5 bases). Trimming removed 4 bases at V and 9 bases at J, with 16 bases between. The germline gives CDR1 LGHDT, CDR2 YNNKEL (reference sequence). This CDR3 has 15 amino acids. CDR3 protein: CASSLDTGEGSPLHF. The DNA for the CDR3 is TGTGCCAGCAGCCTTGACACGGGGGAGGGTTCACCCCTCCACTTT.

The rearrangement uses TRBV10-3 and TRBJ1-1, with D tentatively TRBD1 (6 bases). This CDR3 has 13 residues. The V end was cut by 11 bases, the J end by 1 base, with 14 bases between. The germline V gene encodes CDR1 ENHRY and CDR2 SYGVKD. The CDR3 bases are TGTGCCGTTTGGGGGCAGCAGAACACTGAAGCTTTCTTT. Translation gives CAVWGQQNTEAFF.

The rearrangement uses TRBV3-1 (or the pseudogene TRBV3-2) and TRBJ2-5; the D gene is possibly TRBD2 (6 bases). Germline V gene data show CDR1 as LGHDT and CDR2 as YNNKEL (reference sequence). The CDR3 has 15 residues. The ends were cut back, 2 bases at V and 5 bases at J, with 15 bases in the middle. As DNA, the CDR3 is TGTGCCAGCAGCCAATGGAGAACGGGGGATGAGACCCAGTACTTC. This encodes CASSQWRTGDETQYF.

The chain is built from TRBV7-3 and TRBJ1-2, with D tentatively TRBD1 (6 bases). The V end lost 2 bases, the J end lost 8 bases, and 18 bases lay between the germline ends. The CDR3 is made up of 15 amino acids. Germline CDR1 and CDR2: SGHTA and FQGTGA. This chain's CDR3 is CASSLGPGEGSGYTF. CDR3 nucleotide sequence: TGTGCCAGCAGCTTAGGTCCAGGGGAAGGGTCCGGCTACACCTTC.

Many counts were recorded for this clone. The chain links TRBV3-1 (or the pseudogene TRBV3-2) to TRBJ2-1; possible D gene TRBD1, 6 bases. CDR3 size: 15 residues. In germline, CDR1 is LGHDT, CDR2 YNNKEL (reference sequence). Trimming stripped 1 base from V and 4 bases from J, with 11 bases between. CDR3 loop: CASSQARTEYNEQFF. CDR3 bases: TGTGCCAGCAGCCAAGCCCGGACAGAGTACAATGAGCAGTTCTTC.

In the case of this clone: This may come from a read error, since a much larger clone is one base off. V usage is TRBV10-3 and J usage is TRBJ1-1; 9 bases are shared with TRBD1. Germline V lookup: CDR1 ENHRY, CDR2 SYGVKD. V was clipped by 3 bases and J by 12 bases; unmatched bases: 11. This CDR3 has 14 residues. CDR3 in DNA: TGTGCCATCAGTGATTCCGGGACAGGGTATTTGACTTTCTTT. Translation gives CAISDSGTGYLTFF.

V usage is TRBV20-1 and J usage is TRBJ1-5, with 8 positions matching TRBD1. Germline-derived CDR1 and CDR2 are DFQATT and SNEGSKA (reference sequence). The CDR3 runs to 11 residues. J was trimmed by 11 bases and V by 5 bases; bases with no gene match: 5. This CDR3 reads CSAHGQGTQHF. CDR3 sequence (DNA): TGCAGTGCTCATGGACAGGGCACCCAGCATTTT.

The genes are TRBV5-4 and TRBJ2-7, with TRBD1 identical over 7 bases. This CDR3 is 13 amino acids long. CDR1 is SGHNT, CDR2 YYREEE, per germline (reference sequence). Germline trimming cut 4 bases from V and 6 bases from J; bases unmatched to any gene: 7. CDR3 sequence reads: CASSPGQLFEQYF. The CDR3 coding sequence is TGTGCCAGCAGCCCGGGACAGCTCTTCGAGCAGTACTTC.

The V call is TRBV6-5, the J call TRBJ1-4, with no clear D. This CDR3 spans 13 amino acids. Trimming took off 7 bases at V and 17 bases at J, with 23 bases between the two ends. Germline V gene data show CDR1 as MNHEY and CDR2 as SVGAGI. CDR3 residues: CASIKENRGGVFF. The CDR3 coding sequence is TGTGCCAGCATCAAAGAGAATCGAGGAGGCGTCTTTTTT.

Concerning this clone itself: Its ends do not fully match the called genes, so a read error is possible. The chain couples TRBV30 to TRBJ1-1, with 9 bases fitting TRBD1. CDR3 length: 14 residues. Looked up from germline, CDR1 is GTSNPN and CDR2 is SVGIG (reference sequence). The CDR3 region is CAWRAGTGNIEAFF. In DNA, the CDR3 is TGTGCCTGGAGGGCAGGGACAGGGAACATTGAAGCTTTCTTT. The whole variable domain, remainder taken from reference TRBV30 and TRBJ1-1, is SQTIHQWPATLVQPVGSPLSLECTVEGTSNPNLYWYRQAAGRGLQLLFYSVGIGQISSEVPQNLSASRPQDRQFILSSKKLLLSDSGFYLCAWRAGTGNIEAFFGQGTRLTVV.